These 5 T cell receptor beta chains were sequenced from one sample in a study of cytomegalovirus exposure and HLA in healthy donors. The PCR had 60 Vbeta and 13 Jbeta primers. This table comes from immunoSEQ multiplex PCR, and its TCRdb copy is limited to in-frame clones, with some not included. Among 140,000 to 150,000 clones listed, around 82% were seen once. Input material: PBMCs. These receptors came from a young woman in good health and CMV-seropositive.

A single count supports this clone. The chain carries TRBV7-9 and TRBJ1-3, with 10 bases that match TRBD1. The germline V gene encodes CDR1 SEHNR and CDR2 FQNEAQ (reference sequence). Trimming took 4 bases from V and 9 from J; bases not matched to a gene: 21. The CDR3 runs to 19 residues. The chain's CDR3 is CASSYRARQGASLNGTIYF. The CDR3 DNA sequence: TGTGCCAGCAGCTACCGAGCGAGACAGGGGGCATCGCTGAACGGCACCATATATTTT.

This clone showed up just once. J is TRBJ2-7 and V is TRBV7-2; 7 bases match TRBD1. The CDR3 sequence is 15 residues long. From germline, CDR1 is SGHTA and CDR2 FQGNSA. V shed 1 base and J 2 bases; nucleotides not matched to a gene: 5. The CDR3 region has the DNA TGTGCCAGCAGCTTAGGCCCAGGGACAGCCTACGAGCAGTACTTC. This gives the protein CASSLGPGTAYEQYF.

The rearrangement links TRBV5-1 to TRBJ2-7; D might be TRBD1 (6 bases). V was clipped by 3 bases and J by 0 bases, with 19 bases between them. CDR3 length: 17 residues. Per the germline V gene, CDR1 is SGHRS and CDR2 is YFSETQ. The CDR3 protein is CASSYLTGPSLSYEQYF. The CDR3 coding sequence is TGCGCCAGCAGCTACCTGACAGGTCCCTCCCTCTCCTACGAGCAGTACTTC.

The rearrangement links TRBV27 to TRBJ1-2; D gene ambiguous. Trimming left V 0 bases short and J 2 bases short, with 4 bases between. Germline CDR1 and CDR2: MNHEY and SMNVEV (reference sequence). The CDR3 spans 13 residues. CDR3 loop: CASSLSRNYGYTF. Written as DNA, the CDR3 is TGTGCCAGCAGTTTATCGCGGAACTATGGCTACACCTTC.

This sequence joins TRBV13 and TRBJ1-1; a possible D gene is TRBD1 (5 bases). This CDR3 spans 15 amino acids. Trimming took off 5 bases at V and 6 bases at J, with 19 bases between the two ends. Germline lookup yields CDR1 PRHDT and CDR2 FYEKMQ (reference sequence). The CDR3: CASSLTGGGLAEAFF. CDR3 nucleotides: TGTGCCAGCAGCCTGACCGGCGGGGGTCTAGCTGAAGCTTTCTTT.